The entry that follows covers one TCR beta chain sequence. These data belong to a study of blood T cell repertoires in COVID-19. Whole-study context: Acute and convalescent COVID-19 specimens originated in the United States, Italy and Spain. Sample material is recorded as cDNA or gDNA derived from T cells, B-cell-depleted T cells, or PBMCs.

Germline V CDR1 and CDR2: LNHDA, SQIVND (reference sequence). V was pared by 5 bases and J by 7 bases, with 11 bases of the junction left unmatched. The CDR3 runs 15 residues. Original handling: Cell counts per sample came from amplifying reference gene primers. Produced via immunoSEQ multiplex PCR; TCRdb's table is partial and in-frame only. The V and J calls and the clone size are those of that table, but D and trimming were determined from the DNA. The sample lists roughly 290,000 clones; approximately 90% were seen once. Sequencing was carried out using peripheral blood. This TCR was sampled from a man younger than 40 with acute or convalescent COVID-19. This chain joins TRBV19 and TRBJ1-5; 7 nucleotides align to TRBD1. As DNA, the CDR3 is TGTGCCAGTAGTCGAACCGACAGGGCTGGACAGCCCCAGCATTTT. Translated, it gives CASSRTDRAGQPQHF.